This T cell receptor beta chain was sequenced in a study of blood T cells in healthy people across ages. Broader study findings: A greater number of naive CD4+ cells and higher diversity distinguished long-lived donors from aged donors.

Trimming removed 0 bases at V and 0 bases at J, with 10 bases between. The CDR3 covers 16 residues. CDR1 is SGDLS and CDR2 is YYNGEE in the germline V gene. PCR was performed a second time for 7 to 11 cycles using a sample-barcoded 5' primer and a J-beta primer mix. Through a template-switch adaptor with 12 random nucleotides, each cDNA molecule received a tag. One entry per CDR3 protein results from TCRdb running MiXCR on the 5' RACE reads. The sample comprises about 1.6 million distinct CDR3 sequences, roughly 32% of which are singletons, and approximately 11% rests with the top ten. This clonotype was detected a few times. Its antigen is as yet unknown.

The chain recombines TRBV9 with TRBJ2-1; either TRBD1 or TRBD2 may supply D (5 bases each). This receptor was taken from a woman aged 25 to 45 in good health. Sequences were obtained from blood. CDR3 in DNA: TGTGCCAGCAGCGTAGACCGGGGCAACTCCTACAATGAGCAGTTCTTC. It yields the protein CASSVDRGNSYNEQFF.